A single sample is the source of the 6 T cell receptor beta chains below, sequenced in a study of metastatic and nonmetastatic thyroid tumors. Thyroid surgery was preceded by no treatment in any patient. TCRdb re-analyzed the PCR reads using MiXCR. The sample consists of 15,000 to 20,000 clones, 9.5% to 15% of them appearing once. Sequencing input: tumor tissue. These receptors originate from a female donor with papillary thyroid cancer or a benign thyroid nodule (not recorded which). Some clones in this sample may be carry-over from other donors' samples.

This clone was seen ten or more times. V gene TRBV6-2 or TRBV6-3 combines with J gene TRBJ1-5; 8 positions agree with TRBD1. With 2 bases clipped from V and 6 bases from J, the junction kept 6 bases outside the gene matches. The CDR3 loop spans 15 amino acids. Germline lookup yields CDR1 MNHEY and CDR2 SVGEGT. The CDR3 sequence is CASSYGQGFRQPQHF. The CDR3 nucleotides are TGTGCCAGCAGTTACGGACAGGGTTTTCGTCAGCCCCAGCATTTT.

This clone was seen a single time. CDR3 DNA sequence: TGCGCCAGCAGGCAGGGGGCACTAGACTATGGCTACACCTTC. Protein sequence: CASRQGALDYGYTF. The rearrangement joins TRBV5-1 to TRBJ1-2, with 8 bases lining up with TRBD1. Unmatched junction bases numbered 6, after V lost 5 bases and J lost 3 bases. This CDR3 region has 14 residues. CDR1 is SGHRS and CDR2 is YFSETQ in the germline V gene.

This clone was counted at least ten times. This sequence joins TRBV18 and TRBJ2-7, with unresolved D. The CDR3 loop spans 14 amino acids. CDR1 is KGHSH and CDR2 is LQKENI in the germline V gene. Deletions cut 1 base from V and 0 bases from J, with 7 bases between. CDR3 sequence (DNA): TGTGCCAGCTCACCACTGAAACCCTCCTACGAGCAGTACTTC. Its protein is CASSPLKPSYEQYF.

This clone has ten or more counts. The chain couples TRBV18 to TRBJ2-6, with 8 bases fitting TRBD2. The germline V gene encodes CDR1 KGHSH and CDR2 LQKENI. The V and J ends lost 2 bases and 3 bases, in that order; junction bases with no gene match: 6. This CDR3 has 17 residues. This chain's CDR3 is CASSPGGGTNGANVLTF. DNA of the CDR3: TGTGCCAGCTCACCAGGCGGGGGGACGAATGGGGCCAACGTCCTGACTTTC.

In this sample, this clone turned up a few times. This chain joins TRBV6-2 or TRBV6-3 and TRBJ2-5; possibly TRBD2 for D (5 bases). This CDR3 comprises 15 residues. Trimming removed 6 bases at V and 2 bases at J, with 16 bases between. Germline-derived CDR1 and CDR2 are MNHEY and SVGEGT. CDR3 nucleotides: TGTGCCAGCAGACGAACTTACCGGGATCAAGAGACCCAGTACTTC. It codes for CASRRTYRDQETQYF.

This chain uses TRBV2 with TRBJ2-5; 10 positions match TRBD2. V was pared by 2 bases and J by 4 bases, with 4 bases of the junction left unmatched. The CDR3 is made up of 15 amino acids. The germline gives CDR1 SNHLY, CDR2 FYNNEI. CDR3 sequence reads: CASSELAGAPETQYF. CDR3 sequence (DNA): TGTGCCAGCAGTGAACTAGCGGGAGCACCAGAGACCCAGTACTTC.